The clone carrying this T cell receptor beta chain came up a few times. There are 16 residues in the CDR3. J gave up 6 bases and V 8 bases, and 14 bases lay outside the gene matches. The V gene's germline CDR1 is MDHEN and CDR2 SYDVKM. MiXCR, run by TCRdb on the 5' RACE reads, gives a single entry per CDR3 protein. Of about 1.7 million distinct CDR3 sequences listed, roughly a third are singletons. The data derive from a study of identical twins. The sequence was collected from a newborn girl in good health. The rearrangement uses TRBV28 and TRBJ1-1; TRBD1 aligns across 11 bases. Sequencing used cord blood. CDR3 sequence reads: CASVHPGTGGNAEAFF. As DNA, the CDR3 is TGTGCCAGCGTCCATCCCGGGACAGGGGGTAACGCTGAAGCTTTCTTT.